This T cell receptor (beta chain) was identified in a study of blood T cell repertoires in COVID-19. Trimming at V came to 0 bases and at J to 0 bases, leaving 4 bases not matched to a gene. The CDR3 has 18 residues. Germline CDR1 and CDR2: SGHNT and YENEEA. Participants reported their clinical history, and cohort assignment relied on those reports. Cohort 3 recovery required two negative PCRs, clearance, or symptom resolution. This clone was found a few times. As processed by the authors: Researchers report that nucleated cell counts were estimated from reference gene primer amplification. The protocol was immunoSEQ multiplex PCR, while the TCRdb copy is restricted to in-frame clones and leaves out a portion. D and trimming come from the DNA, and the V and J calls and clone size come from that table. The table records some 160,000 clones, roughly 80% of them present only once.

The V call is TRBV11-3, the J call TRBJ2-3; 12 bases align to TRBD2. Source material: PBMCs or T cells enriched from blood (not recorded which). This sequence was found in a woman aged 60 to 75 who had recovered from COVID-19. The CDR3: CASSLDWGTSGSTDTQYF. The CDR3 bases are TGTGCCAGCAGCTTAGATTGGGGGACTAGCGGGAGCACAGATACGCAGTATTTT.